A selection of T cell receptor beta chains follows, all from one sample in a study of T cells in tumors after PD-1 blockade. Profiled with immunoSEQ multiplex PCR; TCRdb holds only in-frame clones, not every one. The sample consists of 55,000 to 70,000 clones, roughly 78% of them appearing once. The source material was PBMCs, sampled before anti-PD-1 treatment. The receptor set was obtained from a human donor with basal cell carcinoma. The CDR3 runs from the conserved cysteine through the conserved F or W. A D gene is named only where the DNA matches it firmly. Clone size is given for some rows only: seen once, a few or many times, or a class if the clone is expanded.

>TRBJ1-1|.|TRBV6-6|.
CASSFSGMNTEAFF
TGTGCCAGCAGTTTTTCAGGGATGAACACTGAAGCTTTCTTT
>TRBJ2-1|.|TRBV6-5|.
CASSPPGFPEQFF
TGTGCCAGCAGTCCTCCGGGTTTCCCTGAGCAGTTCTTC
>TRBJ1-2|.|TRBV12-3/TRBV12-4|.
CASSLVGLGGYTF
TGTGCCAGCAGTTTAGTAGGGTTAGGTGGCTACACCTTC
>TRBJ2-7|.|TRBV30|.
CAWSVSGRVSSYEQYF
TGTGCCTGGAGTGTATCGGGAAGGGTTAGCTCCTACGAGCAGTACTTC
>TRBJ1-2|.|TRBV5-1|.
CASSLEVGYGYTF
TGCGCCAGCAGCTTGGAGGTAGGCTATGGCTACACCTTC
>TRBJ2-7|.|TRBV4-2|.
CASSQAGRAYEQYF
TGTGCCAGCAGCCAAGCTGGGAGAGCCTACGAGCAGTACTTC
>TRBJ1-3|.|TRBV11-3|.
CASSLDAFSGNTIYF
TGTGCCAGCAGCTTAGATGCGTTCTCTGGAAACACCATATATTTT
>TRBJ1-2|.|TRBV4-1|.
CASTPGVGLDTHYGYTF
TGCGCCAGCACGCCCGGGGTCGGGCTGGACACCCACTATGGCTACACCTTC
>TRBJ1-1|.|TRBV14|.
CASSPQIGKNTEAFF
TGTGCCAGCAGCCCGCAAATCGGGAAGAACACTGAAGCTTTCTTT
>TRBJ2-1|.|TRBV29-1|TRBD1
CSVEGTGGPGEQFF
TGCAGCGTTGAGGGGACAGGGGGGCCCGGTGAGCAGTTCTTC
>TRBJ2-7|.|TRBV6-6|TRBD2
CASSQRRGGLHEQYF
TGTGCCAGCAGTCAGCGGCGGGGGGGGTTGCACGAGCAGTACTTC
>TRBJ1-1|.|TRBV7-2|.
CASRSTGRHTEAFF
TGTGCCAGCAGGTCTACAGGGCGCCACACTGAAGCTTTCTTT
>TRBJ2-6|.|TRBV19|.
CASSIWRSGANVLTF
TGTGCCAGTAGTATCTGGAGGTCTGGGGCCAACGTCCTGACTTTC
>TRBJ2-7|once|TRBV9|.
CASSPVGVSYEQYF
TGTGCCAGCAGCCCAGTTGGGGTCTCCTACGAGCAGTACTTC
>TRBJ2-3|once|TRBV15|.
CATSRVYGGLASTDTQYF
TGTGCCACCAGCAGAGTTTACGGCGGCTTAGCTAGCACAGATACGCAGTATTTT
>TRBJ1-2|.|TRBV6-5|.
CASSYSYGDNYGYTF
TGTGCCAGCAGTTACTCGTACGGGGATAACTATGGCTACACCTTC
>TRBJ1-2|.|TRBV5-4|.
CASSSWQTAGYTF
TGTGCCAGCAGCTCGTGGCAGACGGCGGGCTACACCTTC
>TRBJ1-1|medium-sized|TRBV18|.
CASSPGQNTEAFF
TGTGCCAGCTCACCTGGACAGAACACTGAAGCTTTCTTT
>TRBJ1-1|few|TRBV30|.
CAWSVQGGHKEAFF
TGTGCCTGGAGTGTACAAGGGGGTCACAAGGAAGCTTTCTTT
>TRBJ1-2|.|TRBV13|.
CASNIRQINYGYTF
TGTGCCAGCAACATTAGGCAGATTAACTATGGCTACACCTTC
>TRBJ1-6|.|TRBV30|TRBD1
CAWTDRGSYNSPLHF
TGTGCCTGGACTGACAGGGGTTCCTATAATTCACCCCTCCACTTT
>TRBJ1-2|.|TRBV12-2|.
CASRLVSGGYNYGYTF
TGTGCAAGTCGCTTAGTTTCAGGGGGATATAACTATGGCTACACCTTC
>TRBJ2-2|.|TRBV7-3|.
CASSLSGGGNTGELFF
TGTGCCAGCAGCTTATCAGGCGGAGGAAACACCGGGGAGCTGTTTTTT
>TRBJ2-3|.|TRBV6-1|.
CASSEAGGTDTQYF
TGTGCCAGCAGTGAAGCAGGGGGCACAGATACGCAGTATTTT
>TRBJ2-1|.|TRBV2|TRBD2
CASRGGGAYNEQFF
TGTGCCAGCAGGGGCGGGGGGGCCTACAATGAGCAGTTCTTC
>TRBJ1-6|.|TRBV5-1|.
CASSPDFGGAADSPLHF
TGCGCCAGCAGCCCCGATTTCGGGGGCGCGGCGGATTCACCCCTCCACTTT
>TRBJ1-2|few|TRBV5-1|.
CASSLADNYGYTF
TGCGCCAGCAGCTTAGCAGATAACTATGGCTACACCTTC
>TRBJ2-1|.|TRBV7-2|.
CASSSHSGHPNAQFF
TGTGCCAGCAGCTCACACTCGGGGCACCCAAACGCGCAGTTCTTC
>TRBJ2-1|.|TRBV2|TRBD2
CASSEIAGGREQFF
TGTGCCAGCAGTGAGATAGCGGGGGGTCGTGAGCAGTTCTTC
>TRBJ2-5|.|TRBV5-1|TRBD2
CASRPGGRVQETQYF
TGCGCCAGCAGACCCGGCGGGAGAGTTCAAGAGACCCAGTACTTC
>TRBJ2-7|.|TRBV12-3/TRBV12-4|.
CASTLATAYEQYF
TGTGCCAGCACCCTGGCGACAGCCTACGAGCAGTACTTC
>TRBJ1-6|.|TRBV20-1|.
CSASLPGRDNSPLHF
TGCAGTGCTAGTCTACCCGGACGAGATAATTCACCCCTCCACTTT
>TRBJ2-7|.|TRBV10-2|.
CASSESTPTYEQYF
TGCGCCAGCAGTGAGTCGACTCCAACCTACGAGCAGTACTTC
>TRBJ2-3|.|TRBV7-9|TRBD1
CASSPDREPTDTQYF
TGTGCCAGCAGCCCCGACAGGGAACCCACAGATACGCAGTATTTT
>TRBJ1-6|.|TRBV3-1/TRBV3-2|.
CASSQKGGLGSPLHF
TGTGCCAGCAGCCAAAAAGGGGGGCTGGGTTCACCCCTCCACTTT
>TRBJ2-7|.|TRBV19|TRBD2
CASRESGDYEQYF
TGTGCCAGTAGAGAGAGCGGGGACTACGAGCAGTACTTC
>TRBJ2-2|.|TRBV2|TRBD2
CASRGLAANTGELFF
TGTGCCAGCAGGGGACTAGCGGCGAACACCGGGGAGCTGTTTTTT
>TRBJ1-2|.|TRBV5-5|.
CASSYGSRPGYTF
TGTGCCAGCAGCTACGGCTCACGTCCAGGCTACACCTTC
>TRBJ2-1|once|TRBV5-1|.
CASSESLSEQFF
TGCGCCAGCAGCGAGTCCCTTAGTGAGCAGTTCTTC
>TRBJ2-5|.|TRBV13|.
CASSRMTIQETQYF
TGTGCCAGCAGCCGAATGACTATCCAAGAGACCCAGTACTTC
>TRBJ1-1|few|TRBV25-1|.
CASSEYSRDTEAFF
TGTGCCAGCAGTGAATATAGCAGGGACACTGAAGCTTTCTTT
>TRBJ1-6|few|TRBV5-1|.
CASSLRPNSPLHF
TGCGCCAGCAGCTTGAGACCAAATTCACCCCTCCACTTT
>TRBJ2-7|.|TRBV6-2/TRBV6-3|TRBD1
CASSYPGQSYEQYF
TGTGCCAGCAGTTACCCGGGACAGTCCTACGAGCAGTACTTC
>TRBJ1-1|.|TRBV10-3|TRBD1
CAIRDRESTEAFF
TGTGCCATCAGGGACAGGGAATCCACTGAAGCTTTCTTT
>TRBJ2-7|.|TRBV11-3|.
CASSLPPFTPTYYEQYF
TGTGCCAGCAGCTTACCTCCTTTCACCCCTACCTATTACGAGCAGTACTTC
>TRBJ2-7|.|TRBV7-9|TRBD1
CASSGWTGYYGEQYF
TGTGCCAGCAGCGGATGGACAGGGTATTACGGCGAGCAGTACTTC
>TRBJ2-7|.|TRBV13|.
CASSLGASSSYEQYF
TGTGCCAGCAGCCTCGGGGCTTCTAGCTCCTACGAGCAGTACTTC
>TRBJ2-7|.|TRBV5-4|.
CASSTGGTANIYEQYF
TGTGCCAGCAGCACGGGAGGGACAGCGAATATCTACGAGCAGTACTTC
>TRBJ1-1|.|TRBV27|.
CASSPVREGTEAFF
TGTGCCAGCAGTCCAGTCAGGGAGGGGACTGAAGCTTTCTTT
>TRBJ2-3|once|TRBV6-5|.
CATRTADTQYF
TGTGCCACCCGGACGGCAGATACGCAGTATTTT
>TRBJ1-1|.|TRBV18|TRBD1
CASSRQGDTEAFF
TGTGCCAGCTCAAGACAGGGGGACACTGAAGCTTTCTTT
>TRBJ1-4|.|TRBV2|TRBD1
CASSVTGNGKLFF
TGTGCCAGCAGTGTGACAGGGAATGGAAAACTGTTTTTT
>TRBJ2-2|.|TRBV7-6|TRBD2
CASSSERGGPGELFF
TGTGCCAGCAGCAGCGAGCGGGGGGGCCCCGGGGAGCTGTTTTTT
>TRBJ2-1|few|TRBV13|TRBD2
CASSRGLAPSYNEQFF
TGTGCCAGCAGCAGAGGACTAGCCCCCTCCTACAATGAGCAGTTCTTC
>TRBJ1-6|.|TRBV7-8|TRBD1
CASSLEGRGRSYNSPLHF
TGTGCCAGCAGCTTAGAGGGCAGGGGGCGATCCTATAATTCACCCCTCCACTTT
>TRBJ2-3|.|TRBV7-3|TRBD1
CASSLRSPGQGSLNTQYF
TGTGCCAGCAGCTTGCGGTCCCCGGGACAGGGTTCTCTTAATACGCAGTATTTT
>TRBJ2-1|.|TRBV10-3|.
CAISDLGSYNEQFF
TGTGCCATCAGTGACCTAGGCTCCTACAATGAGCAGTTCTTC
>TRBJ2-3|.|TRBV7-6|.
CASSLTGTDTQYF
TGTGCCAGCAGCTTAACCGGAACAGATACGCAGTATTTT
>TRBJ2-5|few|TRBV5-6|TRBD2
CASSLGRETQYF
TGTGCCAGCAGTCTCGGGAGGGAGACCCAGTACTTC
>TRBJ2-5|once|TRBV6-6|TRBD2
CASSQGLAGVETQYF
TGTGCCAGCAGTCAAGGACTAGCGGGGGTGGAGACCCAGTACTTC